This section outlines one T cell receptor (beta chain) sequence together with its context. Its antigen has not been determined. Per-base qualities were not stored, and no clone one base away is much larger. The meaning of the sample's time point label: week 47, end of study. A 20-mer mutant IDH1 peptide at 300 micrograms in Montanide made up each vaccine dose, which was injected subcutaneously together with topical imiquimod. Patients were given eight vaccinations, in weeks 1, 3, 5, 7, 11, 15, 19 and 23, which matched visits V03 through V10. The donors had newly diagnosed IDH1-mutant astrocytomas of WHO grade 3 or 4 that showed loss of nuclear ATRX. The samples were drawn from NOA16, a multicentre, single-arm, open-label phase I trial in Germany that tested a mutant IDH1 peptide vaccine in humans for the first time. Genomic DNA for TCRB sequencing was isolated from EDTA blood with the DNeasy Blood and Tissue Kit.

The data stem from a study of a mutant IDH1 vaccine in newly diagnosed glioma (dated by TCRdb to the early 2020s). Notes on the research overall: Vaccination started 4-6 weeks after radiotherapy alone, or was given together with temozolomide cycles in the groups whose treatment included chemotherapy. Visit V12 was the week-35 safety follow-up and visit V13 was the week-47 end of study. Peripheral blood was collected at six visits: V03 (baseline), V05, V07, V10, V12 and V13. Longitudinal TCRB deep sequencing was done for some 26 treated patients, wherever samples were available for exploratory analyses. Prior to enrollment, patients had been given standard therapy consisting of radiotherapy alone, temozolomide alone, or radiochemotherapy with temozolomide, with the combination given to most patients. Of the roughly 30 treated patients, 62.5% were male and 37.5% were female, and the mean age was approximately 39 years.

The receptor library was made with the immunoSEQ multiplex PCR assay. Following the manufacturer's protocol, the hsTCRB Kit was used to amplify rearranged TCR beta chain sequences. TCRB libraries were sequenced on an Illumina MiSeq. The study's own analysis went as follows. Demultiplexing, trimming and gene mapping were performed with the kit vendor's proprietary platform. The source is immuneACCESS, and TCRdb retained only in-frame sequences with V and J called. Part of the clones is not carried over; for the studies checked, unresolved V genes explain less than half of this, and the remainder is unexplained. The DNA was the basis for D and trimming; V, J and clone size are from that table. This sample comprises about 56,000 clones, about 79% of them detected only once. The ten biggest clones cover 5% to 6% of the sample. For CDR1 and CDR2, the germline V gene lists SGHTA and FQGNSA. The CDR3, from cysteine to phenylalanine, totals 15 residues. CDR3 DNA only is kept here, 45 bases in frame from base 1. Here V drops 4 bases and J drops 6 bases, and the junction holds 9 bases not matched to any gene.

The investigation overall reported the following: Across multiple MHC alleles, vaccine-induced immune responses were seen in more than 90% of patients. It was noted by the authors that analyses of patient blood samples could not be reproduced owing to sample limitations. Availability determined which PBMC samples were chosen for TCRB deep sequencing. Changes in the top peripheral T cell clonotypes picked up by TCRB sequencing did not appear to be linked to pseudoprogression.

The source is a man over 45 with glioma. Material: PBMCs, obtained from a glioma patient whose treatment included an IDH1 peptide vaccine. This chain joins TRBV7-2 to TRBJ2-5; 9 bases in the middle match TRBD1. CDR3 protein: CASSSGQGNFKTQYF. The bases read TGTGCCAGCAGCTCCGGACAGGGGAACTTTAAGACCCAGTACTTC.